The 16 T cell receptor beta chains below all came from one sample that was sequenced in a study of blood T cell repertoires in COVID-19. TCRdb keeps only in-frame clones here, not all; method: immunoSEQ multiplex PCR. The sample shows about 150,000 clones, approximately 80% of them seen only once. The sample was PBMCs or T cells enriched from blood (not recorded which). The receptor source for this set is a woman in her thirties or forties who had recovered from COVID-19.

The table lists this clone with many counts. This chain connects TRBV5-6 to TRBJ2-7; 10 bases agree with TRBD2. The CDR3 is made up of 18 amino acids. Germline CDR1 reads SGHDT; CDR2 reads YYEEEE. Trimming took 5 bases from V and 4 from J; bases not matched to a gene: 18. The CDR3 region has the DNA TGTGCCAGCAGTCCTACTTCCCTTGGGACTAGCGCGGATTACGAGCAGTACTTC. Its translation: CASSPTSLGTSADYEQYF.

The chain joins TRBV27 to TRBJ2-1; possibly TRBD2 for D (5 bases). Deletions cut 5 bases from V and 0 bases from J, with 8 bases between. The CDR3 extends over 14 amino acids. CDR1 and CDR2 (germline): MNHEY, SMNVEV (reference sequence). CDR3 coding DNA: TGTGCCAGCAGTCTAGCTGGCTCCTACAATGAGCAGTTCTTC. Its translation is CASSLAGSYNEQFF.

This chain uses TRBV9 with TRBJ2-5; 10 nucleotides line up with TRBD2. The CDR3 contains 14 residues. Trimming removed 0 bases from V and 11 bases from J; junction bases left unmatched: 7. Germline CDR1 and CDR2: SGDLS and YYNGEE. CDR3 amino acids: CASSVAASGRLQYF. The DNA of the CDR3 is TGTGCCAGCAGCGTAGCAGCTAGCGGGAGATTACAGTACTTC.

This clone came up a few times. The chain links TRBV5-4 to TRBJ2-7; 8 bases fit TRBD2. The CDR3 runs 16 residues. V lost 0 bases and J lost 5; bases outside the gene matches: 10. Germline V gene sequence: CDR1 SGHNT, CDR2 YYREEE (reference sequence). The CDR3 DNA reads as TGTGCCAGCAGCTTGGCGACCGGGACTAGTTTCGACGAGCAGTACTTC. It encodes CASSLATGTSFDEQYF.

The gene calls are TRBV2 and TRBJ1-4; D unresolved. CDR3 length: 15 residues. CDR1 SNHLY and CDR2 FYNNEI come from the germline V gene. Trimming left V 4 bases short and J 0 bases short, with 9 bases between. The DNA for the CDR3 is TGTGCCAGCAGTGCCCTCGGAGCAACTAATGAAAAACTGTTTTTT. Amino acids: CASSALGATNEKLFF. Supplemented by reference TRBV2 and TRBJ1-4, the full variable domain reads EPEVTQTPSHQVTQMGQEVILRCVPISNHLYFYWYRQILGQKVEFLVSFYNNEISEKSEIFDDQFSVERPDGSNFTLKIRSTKLEDSAMYFCASSALGATNEKLFFGSGTQLSVL.

This rearrangement joins TRBV2 to TRBJ1-3; TRBD1 is a possible D gene (5 bases). Germline lookup yields CDR1 SNHLY and CDR2 FYNNEI. This CDR3 region has 13 residues. V was clipped by 5 bases and J by 3 bases, with 8 bases between them. CDR3 sequence: CASSSGFGNTIYF. Here the CDR3 DNA reads TGTGCCAGCAGTTCAGGGTTTGGAAACACCATATATTTT.

The chain recombines TRBV19 with TRBJ1-5; a weak D match, TRBD1 (6 bases). Per the germline V gene, CDR1 is LNHDA and CDR2 is SQIVND (reference sequence). V was shortened by 5 bases and J by 7 bases, with 12 bases between the two germline ends. The length of the CDR3 is 13 residues. The CDR3 loop reads CASSVGGQQPQHF. As DNA, the CDR3 is TGTGCCAGTAGTGTCGGGGGGCAACAGCCCCAGCATTTT.

The chain combines TRBV10-3 with TRBJ2-1; 10 bases are shared with TRBD1. This CDR3 spans 16 amino acids. V was clipped by 5 bases and J by 5 bases; unmatched bases: 9. Germline-derived CDR1 and CDR2 are ENHRY and SYGVKD. The CDR3 DNA is TGTGCCATCAGTTTACAGGGACAGGGGCGGAACAATGAGCAGTTCTTC. Amino acids: CAISLQGQGRNNEQFF.

This sequence joins TRBV14 and TRBJ2-3; D remains unclear. This CDR3 spans 14 amino acids. Germline assignment: CDR1 SGHDN and CDR2 FVKESK. Trimming pared 0 bases from V and 6 bases from J, leaving 10 bases between. CDR3 nucleotides: TGTGCCAGCAGCCAAGAATGGGTGAGGGATACGCAGTATTTT. Residues: CASSQEWVRDTQYF.

This chain connects TRBV11-2 to TRBJ1-2; 7 positions match TRBD1. V lost 9 bases, J lost 2 bases, and 6 bases stayed unmatched. The CDR3 is 13 amino acids. Germline-derived CDR1 and CDR2 are SGHAT and FQNNGV. CDR3 sequence reads: CASTGDRNYGYTF. The CDR3 nucleotides read TGTGCCAGTACAGGGGATCGGAACTATGGCTACACCTTC.

This chain's CDR3 is CASSQFQGRRETQYF. For the CDR3, the DNA is TGTGCCAGCAGCCAATTCCAGGGGCGACGAGAGACCCAGTACTTC. This chain uses TRBV14 with TRBJ2-5; D may be TRBD1 (6 bases). The CDR3 runs 15 residues. The V end lost 2 bases, the J end lost 4 bases, and 14 bases lay between the germline ends. Per germline, CDR1 SGHDN and CDR2 FVKESK.

V and J are TRBV7-9 and TRBJ2-2; weak D call: TRBD1 (5 bases). Trimming stripped 6 bases from V and 6 bases from J, with 8 bases between. This CDR3 is 12 amino acids long. Germline values: CDR1 SEHNR, CDR2 FQNEAQ (reference sequence). CDR3 nucleotides: TGTGCCAGCAGTCCAGGGTCCGGGGAGCTGTTTTTT. Amino acids: CASSPGSGELFF.

This chain connects TRBV2 to TRBJ1-4; the match to TRBD1 covers 7 bases. Germline trimming cut 6 bases from V and 7 bases from J; bases unmatched to any gene: 5. This CDR3 is 13 amino acids long. Germline V CDR1 and CDR2: SNHLY, FYNNEI. CDR3 in DNA: TGTGCCAGCAGCACCACAGGGGTTGAAAAACTGTTTTTT. Protein product: CASSTTGVEKLFF.

The chain joins TRBV25-1 to TRBJ1-2; weak D call: TRBD1 (6 bases). This CDR3 has 13 amino acids. V was cut by 2 bases and J by 7 bases, with 11 bases left in between. CDR1 and CDR2 from the germline V gene are MGHDK and SYGVNS. Here the CDR3 reads CASSEETGFGYTF. The DNA for the CDR3 is TGTGCCAGCAGTGAAGAGACAGGATTTGGCTACACCTTC.

The rearrangement links TRBV2 to TRBJ1-1, with a tentative D call TRBD1 (6 bases). The germline CDR1 and CDR2 sequences are SNHLY and FYNNEI. Trimming cost V 7 bases and J 4 bases, with 10 bases left between them. The CDR3 spans 12 residues. The CDR3 DNA reads TGTGCCAGCACCCAGGGGATCACTGAAGCTTTCTTT. As protein: CASTQGITEAFF. The complete variable domain, with remaining parts taken from reference TRBV2 and TRBJ1-1, reads EPEVTQTPSHQVTQMGQEVILRCVPISNHLYFYWYRQILGQKVEFLVSFYNNEISEKSEIFDDQFSVERPDGSNFTLKIRSTKLEDSAMYFCASTQGITEAFFGQGTRLTVV.

V and J are TRBV18 and TRBJ2-3; tentative D call: TRBD1 (6 bases). The germline V gene encodes CDR1 KGHSH and CDR2 LQKENI. The CDR3 covers 13 residues. Trimming stripped 5 bases from V and 6 bases from J, with 12 bases between. CDR3: CASSTQGADTQYF. DNA for the CDR3: TGTGCCAGCTCAACACAGGGAGCGGATACGCAGTATTTT.